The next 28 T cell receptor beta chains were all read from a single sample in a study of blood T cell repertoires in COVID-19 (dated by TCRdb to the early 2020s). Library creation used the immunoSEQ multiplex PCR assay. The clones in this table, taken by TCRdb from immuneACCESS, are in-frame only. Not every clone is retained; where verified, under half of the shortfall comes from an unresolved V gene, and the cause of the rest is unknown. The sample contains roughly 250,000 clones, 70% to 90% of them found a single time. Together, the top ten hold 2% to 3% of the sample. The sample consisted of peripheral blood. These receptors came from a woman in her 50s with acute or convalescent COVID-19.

The CDR3 DNA sequence: TGTGCCAGCAGCTTATTAGGGAAATACGGCGGGAAAGGAAATGAGCAGTTCTTC. As protein: CASSLLGKYGGKGNEQFF. This sequence joins TRBV7-2 and TRBJ2-1; D is perhaps TRBD2 (6 bases). Between the trimmed V and J ends, which lost 2 bases and 7 bases, there was a span of 24 bases. The CDR3 is 18 residues long. Germline values: CDR1 SGHTA, CDR2 FQGNSA.

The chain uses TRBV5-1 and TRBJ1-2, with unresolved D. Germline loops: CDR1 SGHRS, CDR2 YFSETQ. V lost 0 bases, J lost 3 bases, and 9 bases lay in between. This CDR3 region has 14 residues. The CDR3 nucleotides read TGCGCCAGCAGCTTGGGTGCCAGTGACTATGGCTACACCTTC. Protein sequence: CASSLGASDYGYTF.

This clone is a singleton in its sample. CDR3 coding DNA: TGTGCCAGCATTCTCGGACAGGGGGCAAGTCACACTGAAGCTTTCTTT. Protein product: CASILGQGASHTEAFF. The chain is built from TRBV28 and TRBJ1-1; TRBD1 agrees at 11 bases. Germline CDR1 reads MDHEN; CDR2 reads SYDVKM. The CDR3 contains 16 residues. The V gene end was trimmed by 7 bases and the J gene end by 3 bases; junction bases not matched to a gene: 10.

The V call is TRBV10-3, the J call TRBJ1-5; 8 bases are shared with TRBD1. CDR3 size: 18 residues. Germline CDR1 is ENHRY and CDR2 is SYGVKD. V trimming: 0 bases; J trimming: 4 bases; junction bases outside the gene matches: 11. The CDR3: CAISESNLRTGLNQPQHF. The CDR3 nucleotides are TGTGCCATCAGTGAGTCGAACTTAAGGACAGGGCTAAATCAGCCCCAGCATTTT.

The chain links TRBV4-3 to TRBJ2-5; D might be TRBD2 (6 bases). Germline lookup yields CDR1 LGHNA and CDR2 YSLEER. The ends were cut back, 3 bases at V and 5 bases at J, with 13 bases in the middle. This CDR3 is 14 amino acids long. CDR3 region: CASSHSTEGETQYF. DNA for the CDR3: TGCGCCAGCAGCCACTCTACGGAGGGGGAGACCCAGTACTTC.

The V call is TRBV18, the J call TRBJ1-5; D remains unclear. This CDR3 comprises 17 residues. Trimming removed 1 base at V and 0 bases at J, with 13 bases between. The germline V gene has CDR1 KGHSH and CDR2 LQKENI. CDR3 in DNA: TGTGCCAGCTCACCACAGCGAACCGGGGATAGCAATCAGCCCCAGCATTTT. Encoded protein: CASSPQRTGDSNQPQHF.

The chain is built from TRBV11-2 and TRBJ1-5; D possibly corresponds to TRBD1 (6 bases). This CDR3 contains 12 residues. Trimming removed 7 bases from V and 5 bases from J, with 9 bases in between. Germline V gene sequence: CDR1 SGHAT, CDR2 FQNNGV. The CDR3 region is CASTRGYQPQHF. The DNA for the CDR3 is TGTGCCAGCACTAGGGGGTATCAGCCCCAGCATTTT. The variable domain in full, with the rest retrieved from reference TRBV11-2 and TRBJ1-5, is EAGVAQSPRYKIIEKRQSVAFWCNPISGHATLYWYQQILGQGPKLLIQFQNNGVVDDSQLPKDRFSAERLKGVDSTLKIQPAKLEDSAVYLCASTRGYQPQHFGDGTRLSIL.

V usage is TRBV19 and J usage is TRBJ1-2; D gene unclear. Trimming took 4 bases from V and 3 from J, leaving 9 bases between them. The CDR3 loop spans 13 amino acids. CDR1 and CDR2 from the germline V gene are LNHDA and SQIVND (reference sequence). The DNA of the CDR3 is TGTGCCAGTAGTACTATTCGGGACTATGGCTACACCTTC. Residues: CASSTIRDYGYTF.

The CDR3 DNA reads TGTGCCAGCAGCCTAGGCGAGGGACTAGTAGGAGAGACCCAGTACTTC. This sequence encodes CASSLGEGLVGETQYF. The rearrangement joins TRBV3-1 (or the pseudogene TRBV3-2) to TRBJ2-5; TRBD2 aligns across 8 bases. V dropped 4 bases and J dropped 4; count of bases not matched to a gene: 11. Germline V gene data show CDR1 as LGHDT and CDR2 as YNNKEL (reference sequence). This CDR3 has 16 residues.

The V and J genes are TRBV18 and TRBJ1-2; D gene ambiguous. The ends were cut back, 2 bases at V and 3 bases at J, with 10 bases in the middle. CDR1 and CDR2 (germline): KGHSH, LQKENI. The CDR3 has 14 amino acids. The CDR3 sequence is CASSPVDGDYGYTF. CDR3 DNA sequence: TGTGCCAGCTCACCAGTTGACGGGGACTATGGCTACACCTTC. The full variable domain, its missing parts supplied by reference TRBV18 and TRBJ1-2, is NAGVMQNPRHLVRRRGQEARLRCSPMKGHSHVYWYRQLPEEGLKFMVYLQKENIIDESGMPKERFSAEFPKEGPSILRIQQVVRGDSAAYFCASSPVDGDYGYTFGSGTRLTVV.

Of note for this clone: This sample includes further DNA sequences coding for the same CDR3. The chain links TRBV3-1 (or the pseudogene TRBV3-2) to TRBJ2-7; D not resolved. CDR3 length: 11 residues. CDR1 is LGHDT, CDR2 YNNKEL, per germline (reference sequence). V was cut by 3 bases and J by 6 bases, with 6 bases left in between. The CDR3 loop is CASSQSGEQYF. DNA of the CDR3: TGTGCCAGCAGCCAGTCGGGCGAGCAGTACTTC.

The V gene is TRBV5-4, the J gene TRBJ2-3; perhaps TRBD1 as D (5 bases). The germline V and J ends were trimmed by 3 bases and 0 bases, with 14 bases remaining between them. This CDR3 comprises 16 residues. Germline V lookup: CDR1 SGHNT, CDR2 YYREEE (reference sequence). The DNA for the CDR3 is TGTGCCAGCAGCTCGGAAACAGGAATTAGCACAGATACGCAGTATTTT. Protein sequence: CASSSETGISTDTQYF.

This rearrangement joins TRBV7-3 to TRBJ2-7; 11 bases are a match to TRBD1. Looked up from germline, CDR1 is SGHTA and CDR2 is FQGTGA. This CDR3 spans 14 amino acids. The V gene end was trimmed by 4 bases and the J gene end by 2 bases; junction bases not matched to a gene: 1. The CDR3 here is CASSSGQGAYEQYF. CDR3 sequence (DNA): TGTGCCAGCAGCTCGGGACAGGGGGCCTACGAGCAGTACTTC.

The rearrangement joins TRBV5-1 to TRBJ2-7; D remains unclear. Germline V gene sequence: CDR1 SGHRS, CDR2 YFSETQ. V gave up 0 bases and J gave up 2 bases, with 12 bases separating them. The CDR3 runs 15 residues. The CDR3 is CASSLAPDSPYEQYF. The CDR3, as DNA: TGCGCCAGCAGCTTGGCACCCGACTCCCCCTACGAGCAGTACTTC.

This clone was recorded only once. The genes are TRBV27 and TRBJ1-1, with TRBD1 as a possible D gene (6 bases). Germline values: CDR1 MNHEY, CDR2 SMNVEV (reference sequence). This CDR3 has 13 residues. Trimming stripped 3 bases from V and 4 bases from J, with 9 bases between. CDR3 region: CASSFGGATEAFF. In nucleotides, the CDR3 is TGTGCCAGCAGTTTCGGGGGGGCCACTGAAGCTTTCTTT.

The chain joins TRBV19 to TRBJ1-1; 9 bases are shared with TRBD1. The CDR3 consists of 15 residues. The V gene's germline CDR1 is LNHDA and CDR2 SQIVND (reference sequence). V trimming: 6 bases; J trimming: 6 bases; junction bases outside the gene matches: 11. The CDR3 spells CASSPGQGRWAEAFF. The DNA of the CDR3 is TGTGCCAGTAGCCCCGGACAGGGGAGATGGGCTGAAGCTTTCTTT.

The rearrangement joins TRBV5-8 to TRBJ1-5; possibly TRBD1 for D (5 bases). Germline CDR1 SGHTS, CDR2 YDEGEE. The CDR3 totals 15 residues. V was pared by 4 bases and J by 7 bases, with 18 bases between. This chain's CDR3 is CASSLGAGYGQPQHF. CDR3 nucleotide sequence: TGTGCCAGCAGCCTGGGAGCAGGGTATGGCCAGCCCCAGCATTTT.

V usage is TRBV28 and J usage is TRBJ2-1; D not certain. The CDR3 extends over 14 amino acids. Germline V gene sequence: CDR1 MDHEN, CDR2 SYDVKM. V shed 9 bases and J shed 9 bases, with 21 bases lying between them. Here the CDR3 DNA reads TGTGCCAGTACCCCTAGGTTTGTGGTCAGTGAGCAGTTCTTC. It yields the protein CASTPRFVVSEQFF. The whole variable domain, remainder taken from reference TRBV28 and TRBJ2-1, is DVKVTQSSRYLVKRTGEKVFLECVQDMDHENMFWYRQDPGLGLRLIYFSYDVKMKEKGDIPEGYSVSREKKERFSLILESASTNQTSMYLCASTPRFVVSEQFFGPGTRLTVL.

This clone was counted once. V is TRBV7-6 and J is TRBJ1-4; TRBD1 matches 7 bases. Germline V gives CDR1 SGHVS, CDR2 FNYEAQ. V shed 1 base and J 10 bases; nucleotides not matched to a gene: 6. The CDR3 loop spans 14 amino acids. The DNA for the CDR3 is TGTGCCAGCAGCTTAGAGGGACAGATATCAAAACTGTTTTTT. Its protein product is CASSLEGQISKLFF.

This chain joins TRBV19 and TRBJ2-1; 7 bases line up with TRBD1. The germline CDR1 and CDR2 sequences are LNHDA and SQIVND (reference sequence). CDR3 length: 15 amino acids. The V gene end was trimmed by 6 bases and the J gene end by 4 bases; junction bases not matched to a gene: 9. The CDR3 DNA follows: TGTGCCAGTAGGCCCGGACAGGCATTTTACAATGAGCAGTTCTTC. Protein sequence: CASRPGQAFYNEQFF.

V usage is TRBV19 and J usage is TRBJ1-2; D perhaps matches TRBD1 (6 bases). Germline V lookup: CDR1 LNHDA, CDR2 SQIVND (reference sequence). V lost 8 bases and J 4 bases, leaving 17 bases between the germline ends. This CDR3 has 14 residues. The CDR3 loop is CASSEQGLLYGYTF. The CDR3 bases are TGTGCCAGTTCGGAACAGGGCTTACTCTATGGCTACACCTTC. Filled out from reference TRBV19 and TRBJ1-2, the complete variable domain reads DGGITQSPKYLFRKEGQNVTLSCEQNLNHDAMYWYRQDPGQGLRLIYYSQIVNDFQKGDIAEGYSVSREKKESFPLTVTSAQKNPTAFYLCASSEQGLLYGYTFGSGTRLTVV.

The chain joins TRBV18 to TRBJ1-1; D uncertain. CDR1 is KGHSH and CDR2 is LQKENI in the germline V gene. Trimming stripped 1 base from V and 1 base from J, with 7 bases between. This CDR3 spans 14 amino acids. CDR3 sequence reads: CASSPLTKNTEAFF. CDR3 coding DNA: TGTGCCAGCTCACCACTGACAAAGAACACTGAAGCTTTCTTT.

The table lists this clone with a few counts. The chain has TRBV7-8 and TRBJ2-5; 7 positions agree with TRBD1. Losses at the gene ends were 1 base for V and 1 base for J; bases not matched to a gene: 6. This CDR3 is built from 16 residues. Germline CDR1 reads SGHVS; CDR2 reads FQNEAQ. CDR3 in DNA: TGTGCCAGCAGCTTAGGACAGGGTCGTCTCCAAGAGACCCAGTACTTC. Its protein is CASSLGQGRLQETQYF.

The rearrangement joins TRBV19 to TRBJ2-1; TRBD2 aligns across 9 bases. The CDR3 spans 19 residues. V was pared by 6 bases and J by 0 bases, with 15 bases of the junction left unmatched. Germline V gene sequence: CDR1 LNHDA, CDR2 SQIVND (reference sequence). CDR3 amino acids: CASSTPGLAGYFSYNEQFF. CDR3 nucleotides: TGTGCCAGTAGCACCCCGGGGCTAGCGGGGTACTTCTCCTACAATGAGCAGTTCTTC.

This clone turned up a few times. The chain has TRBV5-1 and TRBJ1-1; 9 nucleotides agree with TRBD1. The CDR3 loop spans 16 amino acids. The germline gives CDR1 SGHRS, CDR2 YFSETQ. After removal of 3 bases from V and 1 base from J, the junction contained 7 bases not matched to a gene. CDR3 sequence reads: CASSSGQGTPNTEAFF. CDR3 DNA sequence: TGCGCCAGCAGCTCCGGACAGGGGACTCCGAACACTGAAGCTTTCTTT.

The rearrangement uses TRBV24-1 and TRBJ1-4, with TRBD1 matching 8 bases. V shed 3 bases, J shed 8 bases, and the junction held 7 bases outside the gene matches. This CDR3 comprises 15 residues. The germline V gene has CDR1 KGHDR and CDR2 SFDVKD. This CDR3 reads CATSDTGGDKEKLFF. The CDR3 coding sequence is TGTGCCACCAGTGATACAGGGGGGGATAAGGAAAAACTGTTTTTT.

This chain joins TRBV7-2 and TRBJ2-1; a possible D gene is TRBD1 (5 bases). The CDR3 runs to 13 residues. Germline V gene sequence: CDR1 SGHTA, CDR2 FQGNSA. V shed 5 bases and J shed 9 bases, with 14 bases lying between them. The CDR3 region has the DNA TGTGCCAGCAGCCCCCAGGGCTTCGGTGAGCAGTTCTTC. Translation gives CASSPQGFGEQFF.

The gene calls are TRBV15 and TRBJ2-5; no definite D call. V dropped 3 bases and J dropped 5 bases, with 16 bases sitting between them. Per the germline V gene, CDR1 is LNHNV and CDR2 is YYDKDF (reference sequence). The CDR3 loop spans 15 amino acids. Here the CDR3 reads CATSSYPLPSETQYF. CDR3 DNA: TGTGCCACCAGCAGCTACCCCCTTCCGTCGGAGACCCAGTACTTC.